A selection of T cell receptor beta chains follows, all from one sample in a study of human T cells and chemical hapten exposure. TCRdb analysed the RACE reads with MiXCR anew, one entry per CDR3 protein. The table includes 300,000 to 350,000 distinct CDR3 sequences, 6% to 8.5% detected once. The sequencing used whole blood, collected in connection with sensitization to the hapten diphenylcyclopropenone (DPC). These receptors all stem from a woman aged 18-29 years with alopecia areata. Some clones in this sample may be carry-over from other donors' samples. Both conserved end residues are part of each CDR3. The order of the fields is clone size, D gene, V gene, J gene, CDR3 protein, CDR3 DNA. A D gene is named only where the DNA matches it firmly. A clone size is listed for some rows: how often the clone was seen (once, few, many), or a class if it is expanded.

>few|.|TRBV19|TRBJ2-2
CASSIDREAGELFF
TGTGCCAGTAGTATAGACAGGGAAGCCGGGGAGCTGTTTTTT
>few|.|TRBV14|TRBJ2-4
CASSPNYSRNIQYF
TGTGCCAGCAGCCCCAATTACAGCCGAAACATTCAGTACTTC
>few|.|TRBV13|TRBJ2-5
CASSPDGVGSRETQYF
TGTGCCAGCAGCCCGGACGGGGTTGGATCGCGAGAGACCCAGTACTTC
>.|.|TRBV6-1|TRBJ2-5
CASNLAEQETQYF
TGTGCCAGCAATTTAGCGGAGCAAGAGACCCAGTACTTC
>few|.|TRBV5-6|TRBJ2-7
CASSLAPGGVTYEQYF
TGTGCCAGCAGCTTGGCCCCCGGAGGAGTCACCTACGAGCAGTACTTC
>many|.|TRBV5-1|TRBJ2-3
CASSLWIPSTDTQYF
TGCGCCAGCAGCTTGTGGATTCCTAGCACAGATACGCAGTATTTT
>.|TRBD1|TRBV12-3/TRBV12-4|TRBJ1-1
CASTGQGYTEAFF
TGTGCCAGCACCGGACAGGGGTACACTGAAGCTTTCTTT
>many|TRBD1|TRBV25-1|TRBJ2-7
CASEGTVYEQYF
TGTGCCAGTGAGGGGACAGTCTACGAGCAGTACTTC
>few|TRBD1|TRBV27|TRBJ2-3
CASSFWDRGTDTQYF
TGTGCCAGCAGTTTCTGGGACAGGGGCACAGATACGCAGTATTTT
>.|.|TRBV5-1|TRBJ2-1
CASSLEGGKSSNEQFF
TGCGCCAGCAGCTTGGAGGGGGGGAAGTCCTCCAATGAGCAGTTCTTC
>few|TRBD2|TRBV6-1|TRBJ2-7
CASSVGLAYEQYF
TGTGCCAGCAGTGTGGGACTAGCCTACGAGCAGTACTTC
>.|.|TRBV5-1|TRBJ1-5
CASSLVSPSRRNCNQPQHF
TGCGCCAGCAGCTTGGTAAGCCCCTCTCGACGGAATTGCAATCAGCCCCAGCATTTT
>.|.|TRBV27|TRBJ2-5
CASSLTGIPYQETQYF
TGTGCCAGCAGTTTAACAGGGATCCCGTACCAAGAGACCCAGTACTTC
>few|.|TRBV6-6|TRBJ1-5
CASTYRSVFQPQHF
TGTGCCAGCACCTACAGATCGGTTTTCCAGCCCCAGCATTTT
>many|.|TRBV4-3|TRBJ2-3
CASSQDLKSGVSTDTQYF
TGCGCCAGCAGCCAAGATCTGAAAAGCGGAGTAAGCACAGATACGCAGTATTTT
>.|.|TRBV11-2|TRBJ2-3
CASSLVGRPSTDTQYF
TGTGCCAGCAGCTTGGTAGGGCGACCAAGCACAGATACGCAGTATTTT
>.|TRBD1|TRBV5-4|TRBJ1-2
CASSGAGGSYGYTF
TGTGCCAGCAGCGGAGCAGGGGGCAGCTATGGCTACACCTTC
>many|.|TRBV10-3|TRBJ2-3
CATEKGESTDTQYF
TGTGCCACTGAAAAGGGGGAGAGCACAGATACGCAGTATTTT
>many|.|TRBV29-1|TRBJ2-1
CSVYGAGRYNEQFF
TGCAGCGTTTATGGCGCGGGGAGGTACAATGAGCAGTTCTTC
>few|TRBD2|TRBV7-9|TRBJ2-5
CASNPGVAGEQETQYF
TGTGCCAGCAACCCCGGGGTAGCGGGGGAGCAAGAGACCCAGTACTTC
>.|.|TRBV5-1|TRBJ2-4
CASSLEEGNIQYF
TGCGCCAGCAGCTTGGAGGAAGGGAACATTCAGTACTTC
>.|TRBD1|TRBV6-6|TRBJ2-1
CASRSTSGTDYNEQFF
TGTGCCAGCAGATCAACTTCCGGGACAGACTACAATGAGCAGTTCTTC
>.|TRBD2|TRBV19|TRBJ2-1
CASTPGAGGLDEQFF
TGTGCCAGTACCCCGGGAGCGGGGGGGCTGGATGAGCAGTTCTTC
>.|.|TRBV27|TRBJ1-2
CASSSQGENYGYTF
TGTGCCAGCAGTTCACAGGGCGAGAACTATGGCTACACCTTC
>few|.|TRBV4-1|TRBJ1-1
CASSQARGGASDTEAFF
TGCGCCAGCAGCCAAGCACGGGGAGGGGCAAGCGACACTGAAGCTTTCTTT
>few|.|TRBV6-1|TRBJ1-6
CASTAGRFNSPLHF
TGTGCCAGCACAGCAGGCAGGTTTAATTCACCCCTCCACTTT
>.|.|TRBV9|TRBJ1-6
CASSVDPPGPYNSPLHF
TGTGCCAGCAGCGTAGATCCCCCCGGCCCCTATAATTCACCCCTCCACTTT
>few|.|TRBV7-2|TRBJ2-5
CASSLEVRQETQYF
TGTGCCAGCAGCTTAGAAGTCCGCCAAGAGACCCAGTACTTC
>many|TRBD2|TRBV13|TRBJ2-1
CASSLRLAGPEQFF
TGTGCCAGCAGCTTAAGACTAGCGGGGCCCGAGCAGTTCTTC
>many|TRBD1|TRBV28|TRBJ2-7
CASSYDADREEYF
TGTGCCAGCAGTTATGACGCGGACAGGGAGGAGTACTTC
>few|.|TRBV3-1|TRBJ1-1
CASSQPKRNTEAFF
TGTGCCAGCAGCCAACCCAAACGGAACACTGAAGCTTTCTTT
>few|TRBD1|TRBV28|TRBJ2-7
CASSPPRQGIDEQYF
TGTGCCAGCAGTCCTCCCCGACAGGGTATCGACGAGCAGTACTTC
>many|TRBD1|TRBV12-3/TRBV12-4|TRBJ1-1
CASSYNPGQGGSEAFF
TGTGCCAGCAGTTATAATCCGGGACAGGGCGGATCTGAAGCTTTCTTT
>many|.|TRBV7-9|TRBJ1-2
CASSRQSNGYTF
TGTGCCAGCAGCCGACAGAGTAATGGCTACACCTTC
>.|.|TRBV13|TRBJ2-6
CASSLTQGDYGANVLTF
TGTGCCAGCAGCCTAACCCAAGGGGATTATGGGGCCAACGTCCTGACTTTC
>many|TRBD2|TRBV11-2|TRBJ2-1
CASSLETSGGYRFDEQFF
TGTGCCAGCAGCTTGGAGACTAGCGGGGGGTATCGTTTCGATGAGCAGTTCTTC
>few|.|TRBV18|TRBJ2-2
CASSPRGGTGELFF
TGTGCCAGCTCACCAAGGGGCGGTACCGGGGAGCTGTTTTTT
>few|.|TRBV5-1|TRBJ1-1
CASSLGWGKGDEAFF
TGCGCCAGCAGCTTGGGCTGGGGAAAGGGGGATGAAGCTTTCTTT
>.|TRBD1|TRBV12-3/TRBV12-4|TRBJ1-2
CASSLAQGAEGYTF
TGTGCCAGCAGTTTAGCGCAGGGGGCGGAGGGCTACACCTTC
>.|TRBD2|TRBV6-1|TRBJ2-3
CASSGAAGGSSTDTQYF
TGTGCCAGCAGTGGTGCGGCGGGGGGCTCTAGCACAGATACGCAGTATTTT
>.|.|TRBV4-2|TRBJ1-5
CASSREYGTGNQPQHF
TGTGCCAGCAGCCGAGAATACGGGACCGGCAATCAGCCCCAGCATTTT
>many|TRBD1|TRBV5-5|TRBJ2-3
CATKTGQHTDTQYF
TGTGCCACCAAAACGGGACAGCACACAGATACGCAGTATTTT
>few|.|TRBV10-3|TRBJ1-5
CAIADSPNQPQHF
TGTGCCATCGCGGACAGCCCCAATCAGCCCCAGCATTTT
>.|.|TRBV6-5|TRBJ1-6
CASTYTGENNSPLHF
TGTGCCAGCACCTACACTGGGGAGAATAATTCACCCCTCCACTTT
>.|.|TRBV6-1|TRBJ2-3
CASSRDPETDTQYF
TGTGCCAGCAGTCGTGACCCTGAAACAGATACGCAGTATTTT
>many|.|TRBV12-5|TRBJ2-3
CASGLAYLYTQYF
TGTGCTAGTGGTTTGGCCTATCTATATACGCAGTATTTT
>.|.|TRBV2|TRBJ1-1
CASSYTPAEAFF
TGTGCCAGCAGTTATACGCCGGCTGAAGCTTTCTTT
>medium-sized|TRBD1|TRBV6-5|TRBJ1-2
CASSSRQGPATRDGYTF
TGTGCCAGCAGTTCCAGACAGGGACCCGCTACTAGGGATGGCTACACCTTC
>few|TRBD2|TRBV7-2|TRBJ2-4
CASSLRVLSTGGGDIQYF
TGTGCCAGCAGCTTAAGGGTTCTTTCGACGGGAGGAGGAGACATTCAGTACTTC
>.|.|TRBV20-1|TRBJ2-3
CSARTACPDTQYF
TGCAGTGCTCGGACAGCATGTCCAGATACGCAGTATTTT
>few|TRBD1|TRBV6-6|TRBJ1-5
CASSYSRDRVNQPQHF
TGTGCCAGCAGTTACTCGCGGGACAGGGTAAATCAGCCCCAGCATTTT
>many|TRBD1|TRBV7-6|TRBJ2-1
CASSRLNRGSSYNEQFF
TGTGCCAGCAGCCGTTTAAACAGGGGTAGCTCCTACAATGAGCAGTTCTTC
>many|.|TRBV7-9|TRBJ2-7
CASSLSAYEQYF
TGTGCCAGCAGCTTATCAGCATACGAGCAGTACTTC
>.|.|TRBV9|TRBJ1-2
CASSVREQGLDGYTF
TGTGCCAGCAGCGTGAGAGAACAGGGTTTAGATGGCTACACCTTC